These T cell receptor beta chains were read from a single sample in a study of cytomegalovirus exposure and HLA in healthy donors. The table came from immunoSEQ multiplex PCR; TCRdb's copy has only in-frame clones and leaves some out. The sample yields fewer than 150,000 clones, roughly 85% seen once. What was sequenced was PBMCs. These receptors all stem from a woman aged 30 to 39 in good health and CMV-seropositive. The CDR3 runs from the conserved cysteine through the conserved F or W. A D gene is named only where the DNA matches it firmly. Some rows mark clone size as missing; the rest say once, few, many or name a class of expanded clone.

size,V,J,D,CDR3,DNA
-,TRBV7-2,TRBJ1-2,-,CASSPGRFYGYTF,TGTGCCAGCAGCCCCGGGAGGTTCTATGGCTACACCTTC
-,TRBV6-5,TRBJ2-7,-,CASSGGIEQYF,TGTGCCAGCAGTGGAGGGATCGAGCAGTACTTC
few,TRBV2,TRBJ2-2,-,CATFANTGELFF,TGTGCCACTTTCGCGAACACCGGGGAGCTGTTTTTT
-,TRBV5-6,TRBJ2-1,-,CASSFTTINEQFF,TGTGCCAGCAGCTTTACCACTATCAATGAGCAGTTCTTC
-,TRBV5-1,TRBJ2-7,-,CASSLRGQGGRGYEQYF,TGCGCCAGCAGCTTGAGGGGGCAGGGGGGCAGGGGCTACGAGCAGTACTTC
-,TRBV6-5,TRBJ1-2,TRBD1,CASSYSGTGGNGYTF,TGTGCCAGCAGTTACAGCGGGACAGGGGGCAATGGCTACACCTTC
-,TRBV28,TRBJ2-7,-,CASSLAGQTYEQYF,TGTGCCAGCAGTTTAGCGGGACAGACCTACGAGCAGTACTTC
-,TRBV5-1,TRBJ2-1,TRBD1,CASSGGTGYNEQFF,TGCGCCAGCAGCGGCGGGACAGGCTACAATGAGCAGTTCTTC
few,TRBV28,TRBJ2-7,TRBD1,CASSLGTGAHEQYF,TGTGCCAGCAGTTTGGGGACAGGGGCCCACGAGCAGTACTTC
-,TRBV7-8,TRBJ1-3,-,CASSQSGFSIISGNTIYF,TGTGCCAGCAGCCAGTCGGGGTTCTCTATTATCTCTGGAAACACCATATATTTT
-,TRBV4-1,TRBJ2-1,TRBD2,CASSTPGGLAGVSDEQFF,TGCGCCAGCAGCACTCCCGGGGGGCTAGCGGGGGTTTCCGATGAGCAGTTCTTC
once,TRBV28,TRBJ2-5,TRBD1,CASGGTGGLETQYF,TGTGCCAGCGGGGGGACAGGGGGACTAGAGACCCAGTACTTC
-,TRBV6-1,TRBJ1-3,TRBD1,CASSVRQGPPGNTIYF,TGTGCCAGCAGTGTAAGACAGGGGCCCCCTGGAAACACCATATATTTT
-,TRBV21-1,TRBJ1-5,-,CASSNPGQGSGNQPQHF,TGTGCCAGCAGCAACCCGGGACAGGGGTCGGGCAATCAGCCCCAGCATTTT
-,TRBV2,TRBJ2-7,-,CASLFLDREGDEQYF,TGTGCCAGCCTTTTCTTGGACAGGGAGGGTGACGAGCAGTACTTC
-,TRBV10-3,TRBJ1-1,-,CAISELQSTEAFF,TGTGCCATCAGTGAATTACAATCAACTGAAGCTTTCTTT
-,TRBV7-9,TRBJ2-7,TRBD2,CASSFGGSAYEQYF,TGTGCCAGCAGCTTCGGCGGGAGCGCCTACGAGCAGTACTTC
-,TRBV10-1,TRBJ2-7,-,CASSSRDMTYEQYF,TGCGCCAGCAGTTCCCGAGACATGACCTACGAGCAGTACTTC
-,TRBV6-4,TRBJ1-2,-,CASNRVRGKHSYGYTF,TGTGCCAGCAATAGGGTCAGGGGTAAACATTCCTATGGCTACACCTTC
-,TRBV5-8,TRBJ2-1,-,CASSFGGLTYNEQFF,TGTGCCAGCAGCTTTGGGGGACTGACCTACAATGAGCAGTTCTTC
-,TRBV15,TRBJ1-2,-,CATSTEGEGAFYYGYTF,TGTGCCACCAGCACTGAGGGGGAAGGCGCGTTTTACTATGGCTACACCTTC
-,TRBV9,TRBJ1-1,TRBD1,CASSVGKQGDTEAFF,TGTGCCAGCAGCGTAGGAAAACAGGGGGACACTGAAGCTTTCTTT
-,TRBV9,TRBJ2-3,TRBD2,CASSVGTSGVTDTQYF,TGTGCCAGCAGCGTTGGGACTAGCGGGGTTACAGATACGCAGTATTTT
-,TRBV18,TRBJ2-1,TRBD2,CASSPGVEGGNEQFF,TGTGCCAGCTCACCGGGTGTGGAGGGAGGGAATGAGCAGTTCTTC
-,TRBV7-3,TRBJ2-2,-,CASSLDFTTGELFF,TGTGCCAGCAGCTTGGACTTTACCACCGGGGAGCTGTTTTTT
-,TRBV5-1,TRBJ1-4,TRBD1,CASSSTGTATATNEKLFF,TGCGCCAGCAGCTCTACCGGGACAGCTACTGCAACTAATGAAAAACTGTTTTTT
-,TRBV6-6,TRBJ2-1,-,CASISVGEQFF,TGTGCCAGCATCAGCGTAGGTGAGCAGTTCTTC
-,TRBV27,TRBJ2-1,TRBD1,CASSLGGTGPYNEQFF,TGTGCCAGCAGTTTGGGCGGGACAGGGCCCTACAATGAGCAGTTCTTC
-,TRBV7-9,TRBJ2-7,TRBD1,CASSLPGTGVYEQYF,TGTGCCAGCAGCTTACCCGGGACAGGGGTCTACGAGCAGTACTTC
-,TRBV13,TRBJ2-7,TRBD2,CASSIQRTSVTYEQYF,TGTGCCAGCAGCATCCAAAGGACTAGCGTAACCTACGAGCAGTACTTC
-,TRBV10-3,TRBJ1-5,-,CAISEFGRGGGNQPQHF,TGTGCCATCAGTGAGTTTGGCAGGGGAGGGGGCAATCAGCCCCAGCATTTT
-,TRBV30,TRBJ2-1,-,CAWAWRSSYNEQFF,TGTGCCTGGGCCTGGAGGTCCTCCTACAATGAGCAGTTCTTC
-,TRBV19,TRBJ1-2,-,CASSIEASGGYTF,TGTGCCAGTAGTATAGAGGCCAGTGGTGGCTACACCTTC
-,TRBV5-1,TRBJ2-7,-,CASSSDGRGQADQQYF,TGCGCCAGCAGCAGCGATGGCAGGGGTCAGGCGGACCAGCAGTACTTC
-,TRBV2,TRBJ1-5,-,CASSDQGSNQPQHF,TGTGCCAGCAGTGACCAGGGCAGCAATCAGCCCCAGCATTTT
-,TRBV7-2,TRBJ2-7,-,CASRFQGQSYEQYF,TGTGCCAGCAGGTTTCAGGGACAAAGCTACGAGCAGTACTTC
-,TRBV2,TRBJ1-5,TRBD1,CASSLTGTGFSGPQHF,TGTGCCAGCAGTCTGACCGGGACAGGGTTTTCCGGGCCCCAGCATTTT
-,TRBV27,TRBJ1-5,-,CASSLSLGQPQHF,TGTGCCAGCAGTTTATCCCTCGGTCAGCCCCAGCATTTT
-,TRBV7-9,TRBJ2-7,TRBD2,CASSSLLGGGTSYEQYF,TGTGCCAGCAGCTCCCTCCTCGGGGGGGGTACCTCCTACGAGCAGTACTTC
-,TRBV7-5,TRBJ2-7,-,CARTPDSGRGYEQYF,TGTGCCAGAACCCCAGATAGCGGGAGAGGTTACGAGCAGTACTTC
-,TRBV21-1,TRBJ2-7,-,CASSPLGQGPFSSYEQYF,TGTGCCAGCAGCCCTTTGGGACAGGGCCCTTTTAGCTCCTACGAGCAGTACTTC
-,TRBV9,TRBJ2-3,TRBD2,CASSVRSGRIDTQYF,TGTGCCAGCAGCGTTAGGAGCGGGAGAATAGATACGCAGTATTTT
-,TRBV18,TRBJ2-3,-,CASSRYTDTQYF,TGTGCCAGCTCACGCTACACAGATACGCAGTATTTT
-,TRBV18,TRBJ1-1,TRBD1,CASSSGTVNTEAFF,TGTGCCAGCTCTTCAGGGACAGTTAACACTGAAGCTTTCTTT
-,TRBV2,TRBJ2-2,TRBD1,CASRTGAPGELFF,TGTGCCAGCAGAACAGGGGCGCCGGGGGAGCTGTTTTTT
-,TRBV15,TRBJ2-7,TRBD1,CATSRDRGNYEQYF,TGTGCCACCAGCAGGGACAGGGGGAACTACGAGCAGTACTTC
-,TRBV18,TRBJ1-5,TRBD1,CASSPYRGKDNQPQHF,TGTGCCAGCTCACCCTACAGGGGGAAGGACAATCAGCCCCAGCATTTT